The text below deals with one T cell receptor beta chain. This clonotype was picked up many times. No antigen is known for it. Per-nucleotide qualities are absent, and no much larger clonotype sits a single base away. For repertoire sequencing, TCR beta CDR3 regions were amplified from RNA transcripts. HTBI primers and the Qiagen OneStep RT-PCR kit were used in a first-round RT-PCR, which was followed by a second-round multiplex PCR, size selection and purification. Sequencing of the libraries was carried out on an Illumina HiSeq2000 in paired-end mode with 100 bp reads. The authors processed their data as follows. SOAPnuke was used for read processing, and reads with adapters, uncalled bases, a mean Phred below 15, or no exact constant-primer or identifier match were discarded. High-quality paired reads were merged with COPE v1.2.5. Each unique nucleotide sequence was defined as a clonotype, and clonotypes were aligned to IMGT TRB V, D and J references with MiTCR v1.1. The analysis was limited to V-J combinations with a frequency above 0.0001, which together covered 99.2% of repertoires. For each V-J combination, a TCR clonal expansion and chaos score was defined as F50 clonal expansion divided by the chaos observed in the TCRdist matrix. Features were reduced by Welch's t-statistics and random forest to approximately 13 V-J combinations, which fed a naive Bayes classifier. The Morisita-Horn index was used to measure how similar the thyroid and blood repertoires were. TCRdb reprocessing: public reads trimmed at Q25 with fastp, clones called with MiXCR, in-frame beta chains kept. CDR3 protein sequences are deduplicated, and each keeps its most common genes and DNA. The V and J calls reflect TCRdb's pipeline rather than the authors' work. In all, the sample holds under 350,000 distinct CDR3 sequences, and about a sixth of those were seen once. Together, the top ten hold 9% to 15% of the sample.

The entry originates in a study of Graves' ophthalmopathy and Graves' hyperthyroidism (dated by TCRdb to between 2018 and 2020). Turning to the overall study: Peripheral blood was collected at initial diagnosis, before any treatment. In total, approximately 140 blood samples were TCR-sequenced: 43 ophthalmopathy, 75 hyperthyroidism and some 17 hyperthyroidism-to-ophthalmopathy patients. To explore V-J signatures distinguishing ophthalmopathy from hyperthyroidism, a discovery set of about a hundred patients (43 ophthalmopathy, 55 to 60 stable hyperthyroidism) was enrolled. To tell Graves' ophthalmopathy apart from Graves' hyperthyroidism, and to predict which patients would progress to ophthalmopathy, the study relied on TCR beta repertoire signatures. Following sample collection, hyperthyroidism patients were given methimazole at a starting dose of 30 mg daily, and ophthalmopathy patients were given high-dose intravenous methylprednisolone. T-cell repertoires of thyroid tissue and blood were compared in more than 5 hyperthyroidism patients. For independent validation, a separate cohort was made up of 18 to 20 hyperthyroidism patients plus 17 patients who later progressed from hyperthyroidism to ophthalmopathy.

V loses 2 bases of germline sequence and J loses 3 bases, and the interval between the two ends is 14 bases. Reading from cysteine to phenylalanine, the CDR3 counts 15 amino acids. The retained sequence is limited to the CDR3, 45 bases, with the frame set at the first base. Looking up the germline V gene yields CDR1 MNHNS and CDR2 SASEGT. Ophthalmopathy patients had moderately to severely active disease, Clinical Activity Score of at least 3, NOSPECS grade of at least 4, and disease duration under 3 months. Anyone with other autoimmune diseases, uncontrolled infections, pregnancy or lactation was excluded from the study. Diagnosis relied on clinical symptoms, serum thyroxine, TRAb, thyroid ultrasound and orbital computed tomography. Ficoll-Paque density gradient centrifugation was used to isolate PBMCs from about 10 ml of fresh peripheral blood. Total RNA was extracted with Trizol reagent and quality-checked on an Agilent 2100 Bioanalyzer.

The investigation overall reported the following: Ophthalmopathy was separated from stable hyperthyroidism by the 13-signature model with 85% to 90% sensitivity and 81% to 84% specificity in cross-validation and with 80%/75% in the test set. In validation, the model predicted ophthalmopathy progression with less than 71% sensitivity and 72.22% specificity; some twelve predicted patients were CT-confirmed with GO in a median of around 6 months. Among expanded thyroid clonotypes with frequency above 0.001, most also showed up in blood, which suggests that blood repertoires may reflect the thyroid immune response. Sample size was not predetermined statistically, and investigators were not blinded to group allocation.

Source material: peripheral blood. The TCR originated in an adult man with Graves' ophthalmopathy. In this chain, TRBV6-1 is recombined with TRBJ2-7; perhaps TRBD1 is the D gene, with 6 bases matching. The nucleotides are TGTGCCAGCAGTGAACTACAGGGTCGGGACTACGAGCAGTACTTC. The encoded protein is CASSELQGRDYEQYF.